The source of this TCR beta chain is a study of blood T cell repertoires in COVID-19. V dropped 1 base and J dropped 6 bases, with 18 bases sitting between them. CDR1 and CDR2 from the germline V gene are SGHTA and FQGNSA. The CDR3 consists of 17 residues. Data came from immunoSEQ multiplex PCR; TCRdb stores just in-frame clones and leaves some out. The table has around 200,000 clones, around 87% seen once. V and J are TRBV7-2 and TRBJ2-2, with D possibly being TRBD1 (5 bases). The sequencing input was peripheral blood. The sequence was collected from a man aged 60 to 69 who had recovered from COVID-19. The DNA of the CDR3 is TGTGCCAGCAGCTTAGTTGTGACAAGACAGTATGCCGGGGAGCTGTTTTTT. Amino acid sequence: CASSLVVTRQYAGELFF.